This T cell receptor beta chain appears in the sequencing data of a study of molecular identifiers for immune sequencing clone quantification. This clonotype has only a few counts. Using its own MiXCR run on the PCR reads, TCRdb lists one record per CDR3 protein. The data contain under 800,000 distinct CDR3 sequences, around 25% of them singletons. This CDR3 has 13 amino acids. V was clipped by 4 bases and J by 5 bases, with 10 bases between them. Germline lookup yields CDR1 MDHEN and CDR2 SYDVKM. This TCR was sampled from a human donor in good health. Some libraries in this study had Jurkat cell RNA spiked in. The chain recombines TRBV28 with TRBJ2-3; D remains ambiguous. Sequenced material: naive CD8+ T cells from blood, with Jurkat cell RNA spiked in. The subset denotes: FACS-sorted CD8+CD4-CCR7+CD45RA+ naive T cells. The CDR3 is CASSWFSQDTQYF. For the CDR3, the DNA is TGTGCCAGCAGTTGGTTTTCGCAAGATACGCAGTATTTT.